These 20 T cell receptor beta chains came from one sample sequenced in a study of blood T cells in healthy people across ages. Together with a sample-barcoded 5' primer, a J-beta primer mix was included in a second PCR lasting about 7 to 11 cycles. TCRdb re-called the 5' RACE reads with MiXCR, one entry per CDR3 protein. Altogether 1.5 million to 1.9 million distinct CDR3 sequences are present, about 45% being singletons, with the ten largest covering around 4%. The source material was blood. These receptors were collected from a woman between 18 and 30 years old in good health.

The chain is built from TRBV7-2 and TRBJ2-5, with 10 nucleotides matching TRBD2. The length of the CDR3 is 15 residues. The V gene end was trimmed by 3 bases and the J gene end by 11 bases; junction bases not matched to a gene: 12. From germline, CDR1 is SGHTA and CDR2 FQGNSA. DNA for the CDR3: TGTGCCAGCAGCTTCCTAGCGGGAGCAGGCAATGAGCAGTACTTC. Its protein is CASSFLAGAGNEQYF.

The chain has TRBV2 and TRBJ2-1; D is ambiguous. CDR3 length equals 15 residues. CDR1 is SNHLY, CDR2 FYNNEI, per germline. Trimming took off 8 bases at V and 1 base at J, with 15 bases between the two ends. CDR3 DNA sequence: TGTGCCAGCGAGCCCTGGGTGACATCCTACAATGAGCAGTTCTTC. Amino acids: CASEPWVTSYNEQFF.

V usage is TRBV20-1 and J usage is TRBJ2-1; D is unresolved. The CDR3 totals 10 residues. Germline CDR1 and CDR2: DFQATT and SNEGSKA (reference sequence). V lost 6 bases and J lost 9, with 9 bases in between. The CDR3: CSAISIEQFF. CDR3 sequence (DNA): TGCAGTGCCATTTCGATTGAGCAGTTCTTC.

The chain carries TRBV7-2 and TRBJ1-1; D may be TRBD1 (5 bases). CDR1 is SGHTA and CDR2 is FQGNSA in the germline V gene. This CDR3 comprises 12 residues. Trimming took off 5 bases at V and 11 bases at J, with 15 bases between the two ends. DNA of the CDR3: TGTGCCAGCAGCCCGGGACCGCGATGGGCTTTCTTT. Its protein product is CASSPGPRWAFF.

The genes are TRBV6-5 and TRBJ1-6, with D hard to call. V dropped 4 bases and J dropped 10 bases, with 14 bases sitting between them. Germline lookup yields CDR1 MNHEY and CDR2 SVGAGI. The CDR3 has 14 amino acids. CDR3 DNA sequence: TGTGCCAGCAGTTCTCAACCAAGAGGCTCACCCCTCCACTTT. Translation: CASSSQPRGSPLHF.

This clonotype was seen a few times. This chain joins TRBV25-1 and TRBJ2-1; TRBD1 matches 12 bases. Germline V gene data show CDR1 as MGHDK and CDR2 as SYGVNS. CDR3 length equals 18 residues. Unmatched junction bases numbered 13, after V lost 5 bases and J lost 5 bases. The CDR3: CASSQVPGQGAVDNEQFF. CDR3 bases: TGTGCCAGCAGTCAAGTCCCGGGACAGGGGGCAGTGGACAATGAGCAGTTCTTC.

The J gene is TRBJ2-1, the V gene TRBV11-2, with D unresolved. Trimming left V 1 base short and J 12 bases short, with 10 bases between. This CDR3 has 12 residues. Germline lookup yields CDR1 SGHAT and CDR2 FQNNGV. This CDR3 is CASSLAPVGQFF. The CDR3 DNA sequence: TGTGCCAGCAGCTTAGCCCCCGTCGGGCAGTTCTTC. Full variable domain (missing parts from reference TRBV11-2 and TRBJ2-1): EAGVAQSPRYKIIEKRQSVAFWCNPISGHATLYWYQQILGQGPKLLIQFQNNGVVDDSQLPKDRFSAERLKGVDSTLKIQPAKLEDSAVYLCASSLAPVGQFFGPGTRLTVL.

This clonotype appeared once. The CDR3 loop reads CASSLGVGGDNEQFF. The CDR3 nucleotides are TGTGCCAGCAGCTTAGGGGTTGGCGGAGACAATGAGCAGTTCTTC. The chain employs TRBV7-3 and TRBJ2-1; D ambiguous. Germline V gives CDR1 SGHTA, CDR2 FQGTGA. V was trimmed by 2 bases and J by 5 bases, leaving 13 bases between them. The length of the CDR3 is 15 residues.

The table lists this clonotype with a few counts. The chain combines TRBV3-1 with TRBJ2-3, with TRBD2 matching 8 bases. J was trimmed by 7 bases and V by 4 bases; bases with no gene match: 13. The germline CDR1 and CDR2 sequences are LGHDT and YNNKEL (reference sequence). This CDR3 has 16 residues. CDR3 protein: CASSPEGAGGGNTQYF. The CDR3 nucleotides are TGTGCCAGCAGCCCCGAGGGTGCGGGAGGCGGAAATACGCAGTATTTT.

This clonotype has a handful of counts. The genes are TRBV4-1 and TRBJ1-4, with no clear D. V shed 3 bases and J shed 3 bases, with 5 bases lying between them. The CDR3 consists of 13 residues. Germline CDR1 MGHRA, CDR2 YSYEKL. The CDR3 loop is CASSHLSNEKLFF. CDR3 nucleotides: TGCGCCAGCAGCCACTTGTCTAATGAAAAACTGTTTTTT.

This clonotype was counted once. V usage is TRBV5-6 and J usage is TRBJ1-4; D is unclear. Looked up from germline, CDR1 is SGHDT and CDR2 is YYEEEE. The ends were cut back, 4 bases at V and 8 bases at J, with 12 bases in the middle. CDR3 length equals 13 residues. The CDR3, as DNA: TGTGCCAGCAGCCCCGGACCCCAAGAAAAACTGTTTTTT. Its translation: CASSPGPQEKLFF. Complete variable domain (other parts from reference TRBV5-6 and TRBJ1-4): DAGVTQSPTHLIKTRGQQVTLRCSPKSGHDTVSWYQQALGQGPQFIFQYYEEEERQRGNFPDRFSGHQFPNYSSELNVNALLLGDSALYLCASSPGPQEKLFFGSGTQLSVL.

This clonotype was detected only once. An end of the junction differs from the germline gene, which may be a read error. V gene TRBV7-9 combines with J gene TRBJ2-3, with D possibly being TRBD2 (6 bases). Germline V gives CDR1 SEHNR, CDR2 FQNEAQ (reference sequence). The CDR3 extends over 15 amino acids. The CDR3 loop is CASSLSRGSTDTRYF. In DNA, the CDR3 is TGTGCCAGCAGCTTATCCCGGGGGAGCACAGATACGCGGTATTTT.

This sequence joins TRBV9 and TRBJ2-1; D not resolved. V dropped 2 bases and J dropped 5 bases, with 14 bases sitting between them. From germline, CDR1 is SGDLS and CDR2 YYNGEE. This CDR3 has 15 residues. The CDR3 protein is CASSVGAEGNNEQFF. The CDR3 DNA reads as TGTGCCAGCAGCGTTGGTGCGGAAGGGAACAATGAGCAGTTCTTC.

V gene TRBV4-3 combines with J gene TRBJ2-3; 8 bases match TRBD2. The CDR3 spans 15 residues. With 0 bases clipped from V and 5 bases from J, the junction kept 4 bases outside the gene matches. The germline gives CDR1 LGHNA, CDR2 YSLEER. Here the CDR3 DNA reads TGCGCCAGCAGCCAAGATTATCTAGCGGGAGATACGCAGTATTTT. As protein: CASSQDYLAGDTQYF.

The chain uses TRBV28 and TRBJ1-5, with D perhaps matching TRBD1 (6 bases). Trimming shortened V by 6 bases and J by 6 bases, and 15 bases separated the two germline ends. The germline CDR1 and CDR2 sequences are MDHEN and SYDVKM. The CDR3 length is 14 residues. This chain's CDR3 is CASRGALIPQPQHF. The CDR3 coding sequence is TGTGCCAGCAGGGGGGCCCTAATCCCTCAGCCCCAGCATTTT.

The V gene is TRBV20-1, the J gene TRBJ1-4; D not resolved. Trimming cost V 6 bases and J 8 bases, with 19 bases left between them. Germline CDR1 and CDR2: DFQATT and SNEGSKA (reference sequence). The CDR3 is made up of 14 amino acids. The CDR3 loop reads CSALPAPAEEKLFF. Written as DNA, the CDR3 is TGCAGTGCCCTACCTGCCCCGGCGGAGGAAAAACTGTTTTTT.

This clonotype came up a few times. CDR3 DNA: TGTGCCAGCAGTTTGGGTGGGAGGGCGGACACTGAAGCTTTCTTT. It yields the protein CASSLGGRADTEAFF. This chain uses TRBV28 with TRBJ1-1, with unresolved D. The CDR3 totals 15 residues. Germline V gives CDR1 MDHEN, CDR2 SYDVKM. Trimming removed 3 bases from V and 3 bases from J, with 14 bases in between.

The J gene is TRBJ2-2, the V gene TRBV11-3; TRBD1 or TRBD2 may be the D gene (5 bases each). CDR3 length: 15 amino acids. V was trimmed by 0 bases and J by 3 bases, leaving 8 bases between them. Per the germline V gene, CDR1 is SGHNT and CDR2 is YENEEA. Written as DNA, the CDR3 is TGTGCCAGCAGCTTAGATGGGGGTCACACCGGGGAGCTGTTTTTT. This gives the protein CASSLDGGHTGELFF.

This clonotype was counted ten times or more. V gene TRBV5-1 combines with J gene TRBJ1-1; no firm D call. Germline V gives CDR1 SGHRS, CDR2 YFSETQ. V lost 1 base, J lost 4 bases, and 11 bases lay in between. The CDR3 extends over 14 amino acids. The CDR3 protein is CASSLTGGSTEAFF. The CDR3 DNA follows: TGCGCCAGCAGCTTGACTGGAGGGAGCACTGAAGCTTTCTTT.

The chain is built from TRBV28 and TRBJ2-1; possibly TRBD2 for D (5 bases). CDR1 and CDR2 (germline): MDHEN, SYDVKM. Trimming cost V 4 bases and J 8 bases, with 15 bases left between them. The CDR3 extends over 14 amino acids. The CDR3 nucleotides read TGTGCCAGCAGTTCACCGTGGAGAGGGTATGAGCAGTTCTTC. Translating gives CASSSPWRGYEQFF.